These 2 T cell receptor beta chains came from one sample sequenced in a study of beta chain features in type 1 diabetes. TCRB transcripts that were expressed got sequenced, as all of the isolated RNA had been reverse transcribed. Profiling relied on immunoSEQ multiplex PCR, and the TCRdb table lists in-frame clones only, not all of them. The sample holds more than 300,000 clones; around 16% are singletons and the top ten take approximately 0.019%. The sample was naive CD4+ T cells from blood. These receptors all come from a woman aged 18 to 35 in good health.

This clone was recorded a few times. V usage is TRBV27 and J usage is TRBJ2-6, with D perhaps TRBD1 (6 bases). This CDR3 contains 15 residues. Germline loops: CDR1 MNHEY, CDR2 SMNVEV (reference sequence). The V end was cut by 6 bases, the J end by 2 bases, with 11 bases between. The CDR3 DNA is TGTGCCAGCAGCCCCCACAGGGCTGGGGCCAACGTCCTGACTTTC. Encoded protein: CASSPHRAGANVLTF.

The V gene is TRBV19, the J gene TRBJ2-7, with D uncertain. The CDR3 length is 14 residues. Germline V CDR1 and CDR2: LNHDA, SQIVND (reference sequence). Between the trimmed V and J ends, which lost 5 bases and 3 bases, there was a span of 14 bases. The CDR3 spells CASSQPGSRYEQYF. CDR3 nucleotide sequence: TGTGCCAGTAGTCAACCCGGGTCCCGCTACGAGCAGTACTTC.